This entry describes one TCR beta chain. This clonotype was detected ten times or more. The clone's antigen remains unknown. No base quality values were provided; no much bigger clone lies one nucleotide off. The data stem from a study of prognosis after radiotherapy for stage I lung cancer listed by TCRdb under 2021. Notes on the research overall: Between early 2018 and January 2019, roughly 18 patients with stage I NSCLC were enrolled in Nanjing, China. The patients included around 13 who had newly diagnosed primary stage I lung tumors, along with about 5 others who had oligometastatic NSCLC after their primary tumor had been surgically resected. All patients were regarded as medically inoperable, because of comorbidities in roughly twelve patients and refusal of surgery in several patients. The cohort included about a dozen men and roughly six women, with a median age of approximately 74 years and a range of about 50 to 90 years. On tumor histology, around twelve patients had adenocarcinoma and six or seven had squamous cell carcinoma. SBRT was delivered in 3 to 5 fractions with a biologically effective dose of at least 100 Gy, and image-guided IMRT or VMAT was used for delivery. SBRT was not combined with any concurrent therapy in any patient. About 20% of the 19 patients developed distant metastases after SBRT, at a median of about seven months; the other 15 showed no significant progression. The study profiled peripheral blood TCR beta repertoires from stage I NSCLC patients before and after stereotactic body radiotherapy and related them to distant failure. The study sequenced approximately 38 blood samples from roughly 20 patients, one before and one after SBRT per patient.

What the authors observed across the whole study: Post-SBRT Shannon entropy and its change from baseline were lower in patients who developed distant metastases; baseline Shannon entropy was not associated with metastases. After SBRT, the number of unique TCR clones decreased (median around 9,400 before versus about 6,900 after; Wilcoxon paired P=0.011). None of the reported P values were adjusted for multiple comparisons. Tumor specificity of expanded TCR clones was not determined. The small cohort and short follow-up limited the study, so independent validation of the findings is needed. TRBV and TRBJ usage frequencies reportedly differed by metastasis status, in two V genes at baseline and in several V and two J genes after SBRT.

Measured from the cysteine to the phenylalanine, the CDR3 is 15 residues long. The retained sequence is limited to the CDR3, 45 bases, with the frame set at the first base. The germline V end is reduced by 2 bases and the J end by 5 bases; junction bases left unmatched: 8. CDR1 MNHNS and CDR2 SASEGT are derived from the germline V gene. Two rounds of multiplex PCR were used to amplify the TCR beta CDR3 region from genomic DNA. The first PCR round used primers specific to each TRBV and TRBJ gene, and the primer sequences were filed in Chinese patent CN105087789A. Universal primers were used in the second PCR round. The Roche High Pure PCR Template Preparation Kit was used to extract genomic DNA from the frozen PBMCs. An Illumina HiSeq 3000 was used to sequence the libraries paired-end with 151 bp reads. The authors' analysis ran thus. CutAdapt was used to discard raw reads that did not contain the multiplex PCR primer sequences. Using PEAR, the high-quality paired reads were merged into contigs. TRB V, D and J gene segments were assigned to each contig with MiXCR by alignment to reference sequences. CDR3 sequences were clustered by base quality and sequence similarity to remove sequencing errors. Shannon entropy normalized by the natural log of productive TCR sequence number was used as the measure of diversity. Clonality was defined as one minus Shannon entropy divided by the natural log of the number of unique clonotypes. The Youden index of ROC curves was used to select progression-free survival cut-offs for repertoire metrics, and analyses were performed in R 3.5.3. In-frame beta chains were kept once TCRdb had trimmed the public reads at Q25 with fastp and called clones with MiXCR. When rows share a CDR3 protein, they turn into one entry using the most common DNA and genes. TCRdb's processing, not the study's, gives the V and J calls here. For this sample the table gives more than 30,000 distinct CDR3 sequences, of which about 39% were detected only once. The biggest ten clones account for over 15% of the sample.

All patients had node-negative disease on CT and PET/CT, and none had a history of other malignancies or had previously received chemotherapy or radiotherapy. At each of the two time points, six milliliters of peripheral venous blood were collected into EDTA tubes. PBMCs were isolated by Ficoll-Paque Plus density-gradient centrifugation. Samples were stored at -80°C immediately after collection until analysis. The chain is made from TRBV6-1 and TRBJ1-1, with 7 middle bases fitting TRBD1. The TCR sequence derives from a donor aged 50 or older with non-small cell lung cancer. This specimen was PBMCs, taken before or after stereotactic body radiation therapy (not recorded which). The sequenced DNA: TGTGCCAGCAGTGAAAGACAGGGCCGGATTACTGAAGCTTTCTTT. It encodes CASSERQGRITEAFF.